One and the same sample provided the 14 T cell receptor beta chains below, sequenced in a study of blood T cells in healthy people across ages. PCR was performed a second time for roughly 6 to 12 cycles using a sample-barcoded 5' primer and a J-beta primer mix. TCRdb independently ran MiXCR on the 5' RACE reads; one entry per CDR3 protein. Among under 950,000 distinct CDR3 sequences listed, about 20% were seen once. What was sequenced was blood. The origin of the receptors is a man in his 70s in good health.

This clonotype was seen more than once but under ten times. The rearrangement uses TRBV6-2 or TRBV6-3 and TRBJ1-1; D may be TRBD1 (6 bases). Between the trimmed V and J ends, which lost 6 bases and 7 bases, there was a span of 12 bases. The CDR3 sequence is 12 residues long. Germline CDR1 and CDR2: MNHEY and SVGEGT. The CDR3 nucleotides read TGTGCCAGCAGCACGACAGGACTTGAAGCTTTCTTT. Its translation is CASSTTGLEAFF.

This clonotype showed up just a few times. CDR3 loop: CASSRRQSEKLFF. The CDR3 DNA follows: TGTGCCAGCAGCCGTCGACAGTCTGAAAAACTGTTTTTT. V and J are TRBV12-3 or TRBV12-4 and TRBJ1-4; D is possibly TRBD1 (5 bases). V was cut by 6 bases and J by 7 bases, with 12 bases left in between. There are 13 residues in the CDR3.

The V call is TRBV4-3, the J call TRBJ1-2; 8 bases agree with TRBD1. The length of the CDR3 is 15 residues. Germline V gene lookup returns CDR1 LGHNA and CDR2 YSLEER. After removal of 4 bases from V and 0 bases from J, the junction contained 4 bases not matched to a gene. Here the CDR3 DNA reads TGCGCCAGCAGCCGCGACAGGGGATCTAACTATGGCTACACCTTC. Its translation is CASSRDRGSNYGYTF.

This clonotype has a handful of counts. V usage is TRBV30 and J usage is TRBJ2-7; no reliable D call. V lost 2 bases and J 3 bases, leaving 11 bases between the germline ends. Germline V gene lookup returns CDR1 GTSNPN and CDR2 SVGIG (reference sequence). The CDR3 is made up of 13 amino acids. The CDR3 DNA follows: TGTGCCTGGAGTTTAGACTGGGACTACGAGCAGTACGTC. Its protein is CAWSLDWDYEQYV.

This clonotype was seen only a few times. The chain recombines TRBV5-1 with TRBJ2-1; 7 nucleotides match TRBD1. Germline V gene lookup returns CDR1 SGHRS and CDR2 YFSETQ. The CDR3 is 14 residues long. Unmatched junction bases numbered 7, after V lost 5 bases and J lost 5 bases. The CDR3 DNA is TGCGCCAGCAGACTCCAGACAGGGAACAATGAGCAGTTCTTC. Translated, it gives CASRLQTGNNEQFF.

DNA for the CDR3: TGCGCCAGCAGCCGGGGGACTAGCGGGAAATCCTACAATGAGCAGTTCTTC. This gives the protein CASSRGTSGKSYNEQFF. The chain links TRBV4-3 to TRBJ2-1, with 13 bases lining up with TRBD2. This CDR3 is 17 amino acids long. Germline assignment: CDR1 LGHNA and CDR2 YSLEER. V was clipped by 4 bases and J by 1 base; unmatched bases: 4.

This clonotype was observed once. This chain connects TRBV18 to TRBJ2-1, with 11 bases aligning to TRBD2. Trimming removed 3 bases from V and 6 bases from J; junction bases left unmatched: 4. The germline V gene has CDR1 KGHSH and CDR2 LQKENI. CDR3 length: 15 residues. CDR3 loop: CASSPLLAGGNEQFF. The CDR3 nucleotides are TGTGCCAGCTCACCGCTTCTAGCGGGGGGCAATGAGCAGTTCTTC.

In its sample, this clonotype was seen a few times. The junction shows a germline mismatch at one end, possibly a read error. CDR3 sequence: CASSLDAPSHNEQFF. The CDR3 DNA sequence: TGTGCCAGCAGCTTAGACGCCCCCTCCCACAATGAGCAGTTCTTC. This rearrangement joins TRBV7-2 to TRBJ2-1; D is unclear. Germline-derived CDR1 and CDR2 are SGHTA and FQGNSA. There are 15 residues in the CDR3.

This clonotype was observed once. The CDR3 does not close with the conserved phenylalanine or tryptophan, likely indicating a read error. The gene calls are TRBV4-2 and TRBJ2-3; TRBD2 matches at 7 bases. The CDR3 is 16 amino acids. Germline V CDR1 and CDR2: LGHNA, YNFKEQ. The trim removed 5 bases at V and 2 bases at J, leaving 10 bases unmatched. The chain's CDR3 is CASSLMGSGNTDTQYS. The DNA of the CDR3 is TGTGCCAGCAGCTTGATGGGCAGCGGGAACACAGATACGCAGTATTCT.

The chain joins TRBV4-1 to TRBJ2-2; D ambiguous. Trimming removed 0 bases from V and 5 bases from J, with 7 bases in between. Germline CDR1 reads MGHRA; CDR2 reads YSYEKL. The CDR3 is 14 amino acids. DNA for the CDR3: TGCGCCAGCAGCCAAGATAGGGAAACCGGGGAGCTGTTTTTT. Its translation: CASSQDRETGELFF.

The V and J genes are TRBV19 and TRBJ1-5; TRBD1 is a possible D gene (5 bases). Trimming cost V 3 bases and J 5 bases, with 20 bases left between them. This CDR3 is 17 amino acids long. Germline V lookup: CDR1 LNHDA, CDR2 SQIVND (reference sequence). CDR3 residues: CASSMKLWGGDYQPQHF. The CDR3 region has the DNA TGTGCCAGTAGTATGAAGCTATGGGGGGGAGACTATCAGCCCCAGCATTTT.

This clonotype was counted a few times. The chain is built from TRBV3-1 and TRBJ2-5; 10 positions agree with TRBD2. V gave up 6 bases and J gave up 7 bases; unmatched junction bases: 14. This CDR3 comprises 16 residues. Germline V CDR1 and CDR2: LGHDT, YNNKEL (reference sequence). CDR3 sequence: CASSHTTSGQRGTQYF. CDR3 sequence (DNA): TGTGCCAGCAGTCACACGACTAGCGGGCAAAGGGGGACCCAGTACTTC.

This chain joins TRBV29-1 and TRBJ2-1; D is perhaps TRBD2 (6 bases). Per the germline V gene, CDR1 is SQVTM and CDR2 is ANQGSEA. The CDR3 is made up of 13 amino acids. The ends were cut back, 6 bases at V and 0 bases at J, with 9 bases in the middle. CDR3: CSVSGHSYNEQFF. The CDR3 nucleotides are TGCAGCGTAAGCGGGCACTCCTACAATGAGCAGTTCTTC.

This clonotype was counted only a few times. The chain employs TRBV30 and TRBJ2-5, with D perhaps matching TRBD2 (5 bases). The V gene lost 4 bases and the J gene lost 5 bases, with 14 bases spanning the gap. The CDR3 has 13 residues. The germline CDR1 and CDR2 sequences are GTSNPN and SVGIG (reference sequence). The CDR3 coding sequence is TGTGCCTGGAACCCACTAGTCTCGGAGACCCAGTACTTC. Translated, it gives CAWNPLVSETQYF. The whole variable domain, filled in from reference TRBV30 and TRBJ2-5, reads SQTIHQWPATLVQPVGSPLSLECTVEGTSNPNLYWYRQAAGRGLQLLFYSVGIGQISSEVPQNLSASRPQDRQFILSSKKLLLSDSGFYLCAWNPLVSETQYFGPGTRLLVL.